One and the same sample provided the 14 T cell receptor beta chains below, sequenced in a study of cytomegalovirus exposure and HLA in healthy donors. In the PCR, 60 Vbeta and 13 Jbeta primers were used. Repertoires were generated with immunoSEQ multiplex PCR, while TCRdb's copy carries only in-frame clones and drops some. The profile covers 100,000 to 150,000 clones, with around 72% appearing a single time and about 1.6% taken by the ten largest. The source material was PBMCs. Receptors were obtained from a woman younger than 30 in good health and CMV-seronegative.

CDR3 coding DNA: TGTGCTAGTGGTGCCGGACAGCGCAATCAGCCCCAGCATTTT. This codes for CASGAGQRNQPQHF. This rearrangement joins TRBV12-5 to TRBJ1-5, with D possibly being TRBD1 (6 bases). Germline CDR1 reads LGHNT; CDR2 reads FRNRAP. Trimming stripped 5 bases from V and 2 bases from J, with 10 bases between. The CDR3 has 14 amino acids.

This clone was counted only a few times. The V call is TRBV7-9, the J call TRBJ1-2, with D possibly TRBD1 on 5 matching bases. The CDR3 is 15 amino acids. V lost 5 bases and J 1 base, leaving 14 bases between the germline ends. Looked up from germline, CDR1 is SEHNR and CDR2 is FQNEAQ (reference sequence). This CDR3 is CASSPGAGFNYGYTF. The CDR3 coding sequence is TGTGCCAGCAGCCCCGGGGCGGGGTTTAACTATGGCTACACCTTC. Full variable domain (outside the CDR3, taken from reference TRBV7-9 and TRBJ1-2): DTGVSQNPRHKITKRGQNVTFRCDPISEHNRLYWYRQTLGQGPEFLTYFQNEAQLEKSRLLSDRFSAERPKGSFSTLEIQRTEQGDSAMYLCASSPGAGFNYGYTFGSGTRLTVV.

This chain joins TRBV4-1 and TRBJ1-2; no clear D gene. The CDR3 contains 16 residues. From germline, CDR1 is MGHRA and CDR2 YSYEKL. Deletions cut 4 bases from V and 3 bases from J, with 18 bases between. In nucleotides, the CDR3 is TGCGCCAGCAGCCCTGGTGAGGGAGCCCTTTACTATGGCTACACCTTC. It translates to CASSPGEGALYYGYTF.

A remark on this clone: A junction boundary mismatches the germline segment, possibly from a read error. The chain couples TRBV13 to TRBJ1-1; no definite D call. Germline V gives CDR1 PRHDT, CDR2 FYEKMQ (reference sequence). The CDR3 covers 12 residues. CDR3: CVSSLTSTEAFF. The DNA for the CDR3 is TGTGTCAGCAGCTTGACTAGCACTGAAGCTTTCTTT.

The chain has TRBV19 and TRBJ2-5; possibly TRBD1 for D (6 bases). The CDR3 runs 13 residues. Germline V gene lookup returns CDR1 LNHDA and CDR2 SQIVND (reference sequence). The ends were cut back, 5 bases at V and 3 bases at J, with 10 bases in the middle. Written as DNA, the CDR3 is TGTGCCAGTAGTCCACGGACAGAAGAGACCCAGTACTTC. Translating gives CASSPRTEETQYF.

In nucleotides, the CDR3 is TGTGCCAGCAGTGCTTTCGAGGAAGAGACCCAGTACTTC. It specifies CASSAFEEETQYF. The chain recombines TRBV2 with TRBJ2-5; no clear D. CDR3 length: 13 amino acids. The V gene's germline CDR1 is SNHLY and CDR2 FYNNEI. Trimming pared 4 bases from V and 3 bases from J, leaving 9 bases between.

Regarding this clone: The identical CDR3 is also encoded by other nucleotide sequences in the sample. This chain uses TRBV2 with TRBJ2-5; D gene unclear. The CDR3 is made up of 10 amino acids. V was trimmed by 8 bases and J by 5 bases, leaving 6 bases between them. Germline V CDR1 and CDR2: SNHLY, FYNNEI. The CDR3 coding sequence is TGTGCCAGCCGTCGGGAGACCCAGTACTTC. This codes for CASRRETQYF.

The CDR3 bases are TGTGCCAGCAGTCCCTCCCGACAGGGGCCCCTATACACTGAAGCTTTCTTT. Protein: CASSPSRQGPLYTEAFF. The chain recombines TRBV27 with TRBJ1-1, with 8 nucleotides matching TRBD1. V was pared by 5 bases and J by 3 bases, with 14 bases of the junction left unmatched. This CDR3 comprises 17 residues. Germline V gene lookup returns CDR1 MNHEY and CDR2 SMNVEV (reference sequence).

The genes are TRBV4-1 and TRBJ1-1, with a weak D call TRBD1 (6 bases). V lost 4 bases, J lost 0 bases, and 12 bases lay in between. Germline lookup yields CDR1 MGHRA and CDR2 YSYEKL. The CDR3 has 15 amino acids. The CDR3 DNA reads TGCGCCAGCAGCCGAGGGACACCAATGAACACTGAAGCTTTCTTT. It codes for CASSRGTPMNTEAFF.

This CDR3 reads CASSLAGTANTEAFF. The CDR3 DNA reads TGTGCCAGCAGCTTAGCCGGGACAGCGAACACTGAAGCTTTCTTT. The rearrangement links TRBV5-6 to TRBJ1-1; 7 nucleotides match TRBD1. The germline V gene has CDR1 SGHDT and CDR2 YYEEEE. The CDR3 runs 15 residues. J lost 1 base, V lost 2 bases, and 5 bases had no gene match.

This rearrangement joins TRBV7-8 to TRBJ2-6; a weak D match, TRBD1 (6 bases). This CDR3 has 17 residues. V dropped 3 bases and J dropped 0 bases, with 12 bases sitting between them. The germline CDR1 and CDR2 sequences are SGHVS and FQNEAQ. CDR3 residues: CASSLEQGRSGANVLTF. For the CDR3, the DNA is TGTGCCAGCAGCTTGGAACAGGGCCGCTCTGGGGCCAACGTCCTGACTTTC.

The chain combines TRBV27 with TRBJ1-4; 8 bases align to TRBD1. This CDR3 is built from 14 residues. V was clipped by 5 bases and J by 8 bases; unmatched bases: 7. In germline, CDR1 is MNHEY, CDR2 SMNVEV (reference sequence). The CDR3 here is CASSLGTGGEKLFF. The CDR3 DNA sequence: TGTGCCAGCAGTCTCGGGACAGGTGGGGAAAAACTGTTTTTT.

The CDR3 is CARGRDTQYF. CDR3 in DNA: TGTGCCCGAGGGAGGGATACGCAGTATTTT. The chain carries TRBV2 and TRBJ2-3; D possibly corresponds to TRBD2 (6 bases). The CDR3 is made up of 10 amino acids. CDR1 is SNHLY, CDR2 FYNNEI, per germline. Trimming shortened V by 11 bases and J by 6 bases, and 9 bases separated the two germline ends.

This sequence joins TRBV2 and TRBJ1-1, with D unclear. The germline CDR1 and CDR2 sequences are SNHLY and FYNNEI. Trimming shortened V by 4 bases and J by 0 bases, and 6 bases separated the two germline ends. The CDR3 runs 13 residues. The CDR3 DNA reads TGTGCCAGCAGTGGGGCCCTGAACACTGAAGCTTTCTTT. Residues: CASSGALNTEAFF.